This T cell receptor beta chain was sequenced during a study of vaccination effects on CD4 cells after COVID-19 (dated by TCRdb to between 2022 and 2023). At the level of the whole study: Two doses of either the BNT162b2 or the mRNA-1273 mRNA SARS-CoV-2 vaccine were administered to participants. The Oncomine TCR Beta short-read assay on an Illumina iSeq 100 was used to sequence cultures from other donors in the study. The study compared SARS-CoV-2 spike-specific CD4+ TCR repertoires before and after mRNA vaccination in COVID-19 convalescent patients and infection-naive vaccine recipients. A total of over nine COVID-19 convalescent patients and several SARS-CoV-2-naive healthy vaccine recipients were included in the full study. Overall study results and their limits: Among healthy vaccine recipients, nearly all vaccine-induced clones were SARS-CoV-2 mono-reactive, and just 1 of 255 was cross-reactive with common cold coronaviruses. Only a small number of convalescent patients were included, and no early post-infection timepoints were available, which limited the study. Both infection-induced and vaccine-induced clones contracted markedly at late post-vaccination timepoints, which is consistent with waning T cell responses.

Library method: the immunoSEQ multiplex PCR assay. DNA from the cultured, isolated CD4+ T cells was subjected to TCR beta CDR3 sequencing. Per the source publication's procedure: Non-productive TCR sequences were discarded, and reads were trimmed to the CDR3 region, with only CDR3s of 7 or more amino acids retained. Antigen-specific clonotypes were identified with the MANAFEST web app by comparing expansion in peptide wells against reference cultures. To be called positive, a clone needed expansion at FDR<0.05 compared with the reference and with all other wells, an odds ratio greater than 5, and a frequency greater than 0.1% in two replicate wells. A clonotype was defined as cross-reactive if the clonotype was significantly expanded both in SARS-CoV-2 spike wells and in at least one common cold coronavirus spike condition. Levenshtein distance calculated with the stringdist R package was used to assess CDR3 similarity, and unrooted trees were constructed with ape in R 3.6.1. The table was pulled from immuneACCESS by TCRdb, which kept in-frame rearrangements only. Such tables lose some clones; where checked, under half of the loss comes from unresolved V genes, and the rest has no known cause. V and J calls and clone size come straight from that table; D and trimming were deduced from the DNA. Counted in this sample were under 65,000 clones; 75% to 90% of them appeared once. The ten largest clones add up to 2.4% of the sample.

Comments on this clone: It lacks a known antigen. Qualities for individual bases were not recorded, and no much larger clone is one base off.

V gives up 0 bases and J gives up 4 bases, and the segment between their germline ends measures 19 bases. The cysteine opens and the phenylalanine closes a CDR3 of 19 amino acids. Solely the CDR3 DNA is kept, with 57 bases framed from the first base. The germline V gene provides CDR1 LGHNT and CDR2 FRNRAP. The ViraFEST assay stimulated PBMC with viral peptide pools and then used TCR sequencing to identify antigen-specific CD4+ T cell clonotypes by expansion. After approximately eleven days of culture, CD4+ T cells were isolated with the EasySep CD4+ T cell isolation kit. Negative nucleocapsid antibody results before and after vaccination confirmed that the healthy vaccine recipients had no prior SARS-CoV-2 infection. Each well held more than 1.5 million PBMC cultured in IMDM containing 5% human AB serum, about 10 IU/ml IL-2 and gentamicin, along with around 11 ug/ml peptides. Half of the culture medium was replaced with fresh IL-2-containing medium on days 3 and 7. Unless noted otherwise, every peptide stimulation condition was grown in triplicate wells. PBMC were separated from whole blood using Ficoll-Paque Plus gradient centrifugation and were then either cryopreserved at -140C or used fresh. The overlapping peptide pools covered the spike proteins of SARS-CoV-2 as well as those of the common cold coronaviruses HCoV-NL63, HCoV-OC43 and HCoV-229E. Genomic DNA was extracted from cultured CD4+ T cells with the QIAamp micro DNA kit.

The source of this sequence is a human donor who received a COVID-19 vaccine. Sequenced here: CD4+ T cells from PBMCs cultured with HCoV-229E spike peptides, sampled before COVID-19 vaccination. Taken with the paper, the label for cell subset or site translates to: HCoV-229E spike overlapping peptide pool stimulation. The chain employs TRBV12-5 and TRBJ2-6; no D segment can be confidently identified. The CDR3 reads CASGLVLVGLQGGANVLTF. In nucleotide form, the sequence is TGTGCTAGTGGTTTGGTACTCGTCGGCCTCCAAGGGGGGGCCAACGTCCTGACTTTC.